This T cell receptor (beta chain) was observed in a study of blood T cells in healthy people across ages. Whole-study results and caveats: Those diversity estimates obtained from one million T cells were thought to be underestimates. PBMCs left unsorted prevented a conclusive naive versus antigen-experienced comparison. Older individuals had lower TCR beta diversity per million T cells (the decline was roughly linear).

As to this clonotype: Its antigen is unidentified.

Next came a second PCR, run for about 7 to 11 cycles, which used a sample-barcoded 5' primer along with a J-beta primer mix. TCRdb called the 5' RACE reads again in MiXCR, with one record for every CDR3 protein. Counted here are around 600,000 distinct CDR3 sequences, about 45% occurring once; the ten biggest clones make up just under 25%. The V end was cut by 6 bases, the J end by 0 bases, with 15 bases between. The CDR3 sequence is 17 residues long. CDR1 MNHNY and CDR2 SVGAGI come from the germline V gene (reference sequence). The sample providers were healthy Caucasian people from Russia, aged roughly 6 to 95.

The V gene is TRBV6-6, the J gene TRBJ1-6; unclear D gene. The sequence came from a man older than 75 in good health. Sequenced input: blood. CDR3 sequence: CASRTYDFSSYNSPLHF. The CDR3 nucleotides are TGTGCCAGCAGGACATATGATTTCAGCTCCTATAATTCACCCCTCCACTTT.